These 16 T cell receptor beta chains came from one sample sequenced in a study of cytomegalovirus exposure and HLA in healthy donors. Researchers ran the PCR with 60 Vbeta and 13 Jbeta primers. Only in-frame clones appear in the TCRdb table, and some are missing; sequencing was by immunoSEQ multiplex PCR. This table has about 80,000 clones, 62% appearing once. The sequencing sample was made of PBMCs. Every receptor here comes from a male donor in good health and CMV-seropositive.

The rearrangement links TRBV4-3 to TRBJ2-7; the D gene is possibly TRBD1 (5 bases). Per germline, CDR1 LGHNA and CDR2 YSLEER. The CDR3 length is 15 residues. V lost 0 bases, J lost 0 bases, and 9 bases lay in between. CDR3 loop: CASSQDRTYSYEQYF. CDR3 in DNA: TGCGCCAGCAGCCAAGACAGGACATACTCCTACGAGCAGTACTTC.

This chain joins TRBV15 and TRBJ1-5; D possibly corresponds to TRBD1 (5 bases). The V and J ends lost 0 bases and 6 bases respectively, with 12 bases between them. CDR1 LNHNV and CDR2 YYDKDF come from the germline V gene (reference sequence). There are 15 residues in the CDR3. The CDR3 DNA sequence: TGTGCCACCAGCAGAGATGGGGCGGAAACTCAGCCCCAGCATTTT. Its protein is CATSRDGAETQPQHF.

This clone was counted only a few times. The genes are TRBV2 and TRBJ1-2; D perhaps matches TRBD1 (6 bases). CDR3 length: 15 amino acids. V shed 3 bases and J shed 0 bases, with 11 bases lying between them. Germline CDR1 reads SNHLY; CDR2 reads FYNNEI. The CDR3 region has the DNA TGTGCCAGCAGTGACAGGACAGTTTCTAACTATGGCTACACCTTC. Encoded protein: CASSDRTVSNYGYTF.

V usage is TRBV2 and J usage is TRBJ1-2; TRBD1 matches at 7 bases. The CDR3 totals 13 residues. Unmatched junction bases numbered 9, after V lost 6 bases and J lost 8 bases. The V gene's germline CDR1 is SNHLY and CDR2 FYNNEI. The CDR3 sequence: CASSAGQQWGYTF. The CDR3 DNA reads as TGTGCCAGCAGCGCGGGACAGCAGTGGGGCTACACCTTC.

CDR3 DNA sequence: TGTGCCAGCAGGCGACAGACCGGGGAGCTGTTTTTT. Amino acids: CASRRQTGELFF. The rearrangement joins TRBV28 to TRBJ2-2; maybe TRBD1 (5 bases). The CDR3 consists of 12 residues. V was shortened by 6 bases and J by 5 bases, with 7 bases between the two germline ends. The germline CDR1 and CDR2 sequences are MDHEN and SYDVKM.

This chain connects TRBV23-1 to TRBJ2-7; no clear D gene. TRBV23-1 is sorted into the ORF group, with uncertain function. The CDR3 sequence is 10 residues long. The CDR3 DNA sequence: TGCTCCCGCAAGCATCTCGAGCAGTACTTC. Translated: CSRKHLEQYF.

This clone was found a few times. The chain carries TRBV11-2 and TRBJ2-7; 7 bases agree with TRBD1. Germline CDR1 is SGHAT and CDR2 is FQNNGV. This CDR3 is 16 amino acids long. V was pared by 0 bases and J by 7 bases, with 12 bases of the junction left unmatched. CDR3 nucleotides: TGTGCCAGCAGCTTAGATTCGGGACAGATCCCATGGGAGCAGTACTTC. It is translated as CASSLDSGQIPWEQYF.

The rearrangement joins TRBV4-2 to TRBJ1-1; TRBD1 matches 8 bases. In germline, CDR1 is LGHNA, CDR2 YNFKEQ. Unmatched junction bases numbered 7, after V lost 4 bases and J lost 6 bases. This CDR3 contains 14 residues. CDR3 sequence (DNA): TGTGCCAGCAGCCCCGGGACAGGCCCTGCTGAAGCTTTCTTT. Translated, it gives CASSPGTGPAEAFF.

This clone occurred a few times. The chain joins TRBV19 to TRBJ2-7, with 7 bases lining up with TRBD1. The germline V gene encodes CDR1 LNHDA and CDR2 SQIVND (reference sequence). V gave up 1 base and J gave up 3 bases; unmatched junction bases: 6. The CDR3 loop spans 15 amino acids. CDR3: CASSIAGGEVYEQYF. The CDR3 DNA reads TGTGCCAGTAGTATAGCAGGGGGAGAGGTCTACGAGCAGTACTTC.

The V and J genes are TRBV18 and TRBJ1-3; D is undetermined. CDR1 and CDR2 (germline): KGHSH, LQKENI. The V end was cut by 3 bases, the J end by 2 bases, with 8 bases between. The CDR3 runs to 14 residues. The CDR3 protein is CASSPPPAGNTIYF. In nucleotides, the CDR3 is TGTGCCAGCTCACCTCCCCCGGCTGGAAACACCATATATTTT.

The chain employs TRBV7-8 and TRBJ1-2; TRBD1 matches 9 bases. Trimming at V came to 1 base and at J to 7 bases, leaving 7 bases not matched to a gene. This CDR3 contains 15 residues. Germline V gene data show CDR1 as SGHVS and CDR2 as FQNEAQ. For the CDR3, the DNA is TGTGCCAGCAGCTTAGGGCGACAGGGGGTCGCTGGCTACACCTTC. This gives the protein CASSLGRQGVAGYTF.

This clone was seen a few times. DNA of the CDR3: TGTGCCACCCATTCGAGGGAAAAACTGTTTTTT. Protein: CATHSREKLFF. The chain joins TRBV28 to TRBJ1-4; no definite D call. V lost 10 bases to trimming and J lost 8 bases, with 11 bases between them. Germline CDR1 MDHEN, CDR2 SYDVKM. The CDR3 extends over 11 amino acids.

This clone came up a few times. The chain joins TRBV15 to TRBJ2-3; no clear D. This CDR3 is built from 15 residues. Trimming took off 1 base at V and 10 bases at J, with 18 bases between the two ends. CDR1 and CDR2 (germline): LNHNV, YYDKDF (reference sequence). The CDR3 nucleotides are TGTGCCACCAGCAGAGTCGGCCAGGCCCTAAATGCGCAGTATTTT. It translates to CATSRVGQALNAQYF.

This sequence joins TRBV12-1 and TRBJ1-2; the table calls TRBD1, which could not be checked here. TRBV12-1 is a pseudogene. CDR3 size: 15 residues. CDR3 in amino acids: CASSLRGGAKYGYTF. CDR3 sequence (DNA): TGTGCCAGCAGCTTGAGAGGGGGCGCGAAATATGGCTACACCTTC.

The V gene is TRBV28, the J gene TRBJ1-4; TRBD1 matches 8 bases. Unmatched junction bases numbered 5, after V lost 7 bases and J lost 7 bases. Per germline, CDR1 MDHEN and CDR2 SYDVKM. The CDR3 is 13 residues long. CDR3 in DNA: TGTGCCAGCACAGGGGGCCGTGGTGAAAAACTGTTTTTT. It is translated as CASTGGRGEKLFF.

A note on this clone: At one end, the junction sequence differs from germline, possibly due to a read error. The V gene is TRBV7-8, the J gene TRBJ2-5, with 7 bases identical to TRBD2. This CDR3 has 11 amino acids. Germline V gives CDR1 SGHVS, CDR2 FQNEAQ. As DNA, the CDR3 is TGTGCCAGCAGCTTAGGGCCTGGGGGGGACTTC. Its translation is CASSLGPGGDF.